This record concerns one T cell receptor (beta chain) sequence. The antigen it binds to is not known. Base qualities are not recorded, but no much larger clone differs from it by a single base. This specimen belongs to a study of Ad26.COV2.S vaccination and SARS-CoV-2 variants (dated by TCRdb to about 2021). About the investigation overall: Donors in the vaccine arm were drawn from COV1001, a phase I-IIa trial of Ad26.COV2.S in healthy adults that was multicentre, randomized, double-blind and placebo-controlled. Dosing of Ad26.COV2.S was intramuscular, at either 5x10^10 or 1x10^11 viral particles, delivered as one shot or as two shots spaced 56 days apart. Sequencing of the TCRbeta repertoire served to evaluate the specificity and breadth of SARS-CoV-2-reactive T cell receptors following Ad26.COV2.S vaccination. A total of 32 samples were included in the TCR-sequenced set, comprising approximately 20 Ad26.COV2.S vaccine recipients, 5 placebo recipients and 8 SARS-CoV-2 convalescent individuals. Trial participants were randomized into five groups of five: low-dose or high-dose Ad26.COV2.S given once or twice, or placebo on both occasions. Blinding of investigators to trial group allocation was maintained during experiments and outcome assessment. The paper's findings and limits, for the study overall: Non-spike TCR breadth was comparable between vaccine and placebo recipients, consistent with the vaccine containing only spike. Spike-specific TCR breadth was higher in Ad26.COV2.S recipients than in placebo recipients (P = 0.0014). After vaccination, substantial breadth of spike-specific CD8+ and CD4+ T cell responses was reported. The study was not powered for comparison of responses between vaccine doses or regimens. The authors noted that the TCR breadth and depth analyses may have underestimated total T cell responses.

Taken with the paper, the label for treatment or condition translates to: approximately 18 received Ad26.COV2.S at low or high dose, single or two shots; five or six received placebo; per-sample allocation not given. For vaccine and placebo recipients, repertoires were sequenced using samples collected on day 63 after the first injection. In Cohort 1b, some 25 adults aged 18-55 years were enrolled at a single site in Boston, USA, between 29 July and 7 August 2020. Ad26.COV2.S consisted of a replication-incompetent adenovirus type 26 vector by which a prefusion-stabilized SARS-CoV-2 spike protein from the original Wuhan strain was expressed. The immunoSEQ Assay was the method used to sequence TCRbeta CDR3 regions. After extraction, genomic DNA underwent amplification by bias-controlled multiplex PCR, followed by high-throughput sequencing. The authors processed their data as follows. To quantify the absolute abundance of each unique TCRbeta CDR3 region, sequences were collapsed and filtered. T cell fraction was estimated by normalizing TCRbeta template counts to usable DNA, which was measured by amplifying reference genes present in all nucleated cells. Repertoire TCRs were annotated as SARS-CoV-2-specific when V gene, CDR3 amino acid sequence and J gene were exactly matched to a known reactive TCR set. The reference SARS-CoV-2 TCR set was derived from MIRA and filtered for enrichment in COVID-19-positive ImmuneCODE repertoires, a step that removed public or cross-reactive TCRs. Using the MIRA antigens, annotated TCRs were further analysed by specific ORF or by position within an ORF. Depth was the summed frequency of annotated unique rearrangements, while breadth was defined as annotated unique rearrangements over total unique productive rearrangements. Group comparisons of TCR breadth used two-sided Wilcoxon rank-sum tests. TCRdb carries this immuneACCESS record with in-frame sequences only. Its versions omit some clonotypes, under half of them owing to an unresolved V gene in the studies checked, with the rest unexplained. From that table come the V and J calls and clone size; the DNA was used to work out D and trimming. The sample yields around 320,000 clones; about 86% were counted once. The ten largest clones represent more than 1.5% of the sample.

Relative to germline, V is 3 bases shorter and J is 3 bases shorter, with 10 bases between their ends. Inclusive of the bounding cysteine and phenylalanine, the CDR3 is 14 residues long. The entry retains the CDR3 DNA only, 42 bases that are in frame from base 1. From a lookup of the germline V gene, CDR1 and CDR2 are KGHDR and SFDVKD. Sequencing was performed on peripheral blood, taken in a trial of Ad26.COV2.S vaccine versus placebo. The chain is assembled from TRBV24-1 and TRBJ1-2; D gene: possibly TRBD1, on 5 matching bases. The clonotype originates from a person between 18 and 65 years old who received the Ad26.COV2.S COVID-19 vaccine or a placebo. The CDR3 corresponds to CATSDPGKDYGYTF. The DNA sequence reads TGTGCCACCAGTGATCCAGGGAAAGACTATGGCTACACCTTC.